One sample yielded the 21 T cell receptor beta chains listed below, sequenced in a study of T-cell memory formation after mild COVID-19 listed by TCRdb under 2021. Libraries came from 5' RACE. The sample was run on an Illumina NovaSeq 6000. TCRdb's own reprocessing of the public reads used fastp at Q25 and MiXCR and kept productive beta chains. A single entry per CDR3 protein holds the most common genes and DNA from its merged rows. The sample table contains 120,000 to 150,000 distinct CDR3 sequences; only one count was recorded for 15% to 20% of them. Around 2.4% of the sample is taken by the ten largest. Sequencing was performed on PBMCs or a T cell subset sorted from them (not recorded which). These receptors were collected from an adult woman who had mild COVID-19 (a few samples of this study predate the infection). The sample titles of this study are shuffled in the database, so cell type and time point are left out; the donor was told from shared clones.

This clonotype was detected many times. The chain is built from TRBV7-6 and TRBJ2-2; unclear D gene. The length of the CDR3 is 12 residues. Trimming removed 6 bases from V and 5 bases from J, with 7 bases in between. From germline, CDR1 is SGHVS and CDR2 FNYEAQ. The CDR3 DNA follows: TGTGCCAGCAGTCCCCGAACCGGGGAGCTGTTTTTT. Its protein is CASSPRTGELFF.

The chain is built from TRBV7-2 and TRBJ1-2; TRBD1 matches 12 bases. V shed 5 bases, J shed 8 bases, and the junction held 6 bases outside the gene matches. The CDR3 has 14 residues. The germline V gene encodes CDR1 SGHTA and CDR2 FQGNSA. As DNA, the CDR3 is TGTGCCAGCAGCCCGTGGGACAGGGGGCTCGGCTACACCTTC. Translating gives CASSPWDRGLGYTF.

This clonotype was seen a handful of times. The chain employs TRBV2 and TRBJ2-1; D remains ambiguous. In germline, CDR1 is SNHLY, CDR2 FYNNEI. V lost 3 bases and J lost 5, with 14 bases in between. The CDR3 covers 15 residues. In DNA, the CDR3 is TGTGCCAGCAGTGAGGAAGGATCTAGGAACAATGAGCAGTTCTTC. It is translated as CASSEEGSRNNEQFF. Drawing the rest from reference TRBV2 and TRBJ2-1, the complete variable domain is EPEVTQTPSHQVTQMGQEVILRCVPISNHLYFYWYRQILGQKVEFLVSFYNNEISEKSEIFDDQFSVERPDGSNFTLKIRSTKLEDSAMYFCASSEEGSRNNEQFFGPGTRLTVL.

This chain links TRBV5-1 with TRBJ2-2; 15 positions match TRBD2. Germline V gene lookup returns CDR1 SGHRS and CDR2 YFSETQ. V was pared by 3 bases and J by 2 bases, with 2 bases of the junction left unmatched. This CDR3 contains 17 residues. The CDR3 bases are TGCGCCAGCAGCTCGGGACTAGCGGGAGGAAACACCGGGGAGCTGTTTTTT. It yields the protein CASSSGLAGGNTGELFF.

This clonotype has more than one count but fewer than ten. The J gene is TRBJ1-1, the V gene TRBV20-1; tentative D call: TRBD1 (5 bases). The germline V gene encodes CDR1 DFQATT and CDR2 SNEGSKA (reference sequence). This CDR3 contains 11 residues. CDR3 in amino acids: CRRGVGARGFF. The CDR3 DNA sequence: TGCAGACGAGGGGTTGGGGCCCGGGGTTTCTTT.

J is TRBJ1-1 and V is TRBV5-1; perhaps TRBD1 as D (5 bases). This CDR3 region has 16 residues. Trimming took 2 bases from V and 1 from J, leaving 15 bases between them. The germline V gene encodes CDR1 SGHRS and CDR2 YFSETQ. The CDR3 loop is CASSFVGAGGNTEAFF. The CDR3 coding sequence is TGCGCCAGCAGCTTTGTAGGGGCGGGGGGGAACACTGAAGCTTTCTTT. Full variable domain (missing parts from reference TRBV5-1 and TRBJ1-1): KAGVTQTPRYLIKTRGQQVTLSCSPISGHRSVSWYQQTPGQGLQFLFEYFSETQRNKGNFPGRFSGRQFSNSRSEMNVSTLELGDSALYLCASSFVGAGGNTEAFFGQGTRLTVV.

In its sample, this clonotype was seen a few times. V and J are TRBV4-2 and TRBJ2-3; 8 bases agree with TRBD2. V dropped 1 base and J dropped 0; count of bases not matched to a gene: 6. Germline CDR1 LGHNA, CDR2 YNFKEQ. The CDR3 is 17 amino acids. DNA for the CDR3: TGTGCCAGCAGCCAAGGAACCAGCGGGGGTAGCACAGATACGCAGTATTTT. Translating gives CASSQGTSGGSTDTQYF.

There are many counts of this clonotype. The chain links TRBV5-1 to TRBJ2-3; no firm D call. V shed 0 bases and J shed 0 bases, with 14 bases lying between them. In germline, CDR1 is SGHRS, CDR2 YFSETQ. The length of the CDR3 is 17 residues. The CDR3 loop is CASSLASGLTSTDTQYF. The CDR3 DNA reads TGCGCCAGCAGCTTGGCTTCGGGTCTGACTAGCACAGATACGCAGTATTTT.

This clonotype was counted a few times. V is TRBV12-3 or TRBV12-4 and J is TRBJ1-3; D may be TRBD1 (6 bases). The CDR3 consists of 12 residues. Trimming took 5 bases from V and 12 from J, leaving 14 bases between them. The CDR3 loop reads CASSPGGSSIYF. The CDR3 region has the DNA TGTGCCAGCAGTCCCGGGGGCTCGAGCATATATTTT.

The V and J genes are TRBV4-3 and TRBJ2-5; 7 bases fit TRBD2. From germline, CDR1 is LGHNA and CDR2 YSLEER. This CDR3 contains 14 residues. Trimming took 1 base from V and 3 from J; bases not matched to a gene: 2. The CDR3 loop reads CASSQGLAEETQYF. The CDR3 DNA reads as TGCGCCAGCAGCCAAGGACTAGCAGAAGAGACCCAGTACTTC.

The chain couples TRBV5-5 to TRBJ1-4, with 7 bases aligning to TRBD1. Germline V gene lookup returns CDR1 SGHKS and CDR2 YYEKEE (reference sequence). V shed 4 bases and J 6 bases; nucleotides not matched to a gene: 9. This CDR3 region has 15 residues. The CDR3 DNA follows: TGTGCCAGCAGCACCCCACGGGACAGCCATGAAAAACTGTTTTTT. It encodes CASSTPRDSHEKLFF.

The gene calls are TRBV29-1 and TRBJ1-1; D remains unclear. The length of the CDR3 is 11 residues. In germline, CDR1 is SQVTM, CDR2 ANQGSEA. V dropped 4 bases and J dropped 8 bases, with 11 bases sitting between them. The CDR3 region is CSVVPGLEAFF. CDR3 DNA sequence: TGCAGCGTTGTTCCAGGCCTCGAAGCTTTCTTT.

The rearrangement uses TRBV5-1 and TRBJ1-2; the match to TRBD1 covers 7 bases. V was pared by 3 bases and J by 14 bases, with 10 bases of the junction left unmatched. This CDR3 is 12 amino acids long. Germline values: CDR1 SGHRS, CDR2 YFSETQ. The CDR3 region is CASSSGQGEETF. In DNA form, the CDR3 reads TGCGCCAGCAGCTCCGGTCAGGGGGAGGAGACCTTC.

The table lists this clonotype with a few counts. The chain recombines TRBV24-1 with TRBJ2-5; 11 nucleotides line up with TRBD1. Trimming at V came to 6 bases and at J to 4 bases, leaving 9 bases not matched to a gene. The germline CDR1 and CDR2 sequences are KGHDR and SFDVKD. This CDR3 has 16 residues. The CDR3 sequence: CATSPGQGARGETQYF. CDR3 sequence (DNA): TGTGCCACCAGTCCAGGACAGGGGGCCAGGGGAGAGACCCAGTACTTC.

V gene TRBV6-1 combines with J gene TRBJ1-6; D possibly corresponds to TRBD1 (5 bases). Germline V CDR1 and CDR2: MNHNS, SASEGT. This CDR3 region has 15 residues. V was trimmed by 7 bases and J by 9 bases, leaving 19 bases between them. In nucleotides, the CDR3 is TGTGCCAGCACCCTGGGGCGGGGAACTATTTCACCCCTCCACTTT. Translated: CASTLGRGTISPLHF.

This chain links TRBV5-1 with TRBJ2-7; 9 bases agree with TRBD2. From germline, CDR1 is SGHRS and CDR2 YFSETQ. Trimming cost V 6 bases and J 4 bases; bases outside gene matches: 5. The CDR3 length is 13 residues. CDR3 loop: CASKAGGPYEQYF. The CDR3, as DNA: TGCGCCAGCAAGGCGGGGGGGCCGTACGAGCAGTACTTC.

Ten or more counts support this clonotype. The chain is built from TRBV20-1 and TRBJ2-7; 10 bases match TRBD2. The CDR3 extends over 16 amino acids. V shed 6 bases, J shed 4 bases, and the junction held 15 bases outside the gene matches. CDR1 is DFQATT, CDR2 SNEGSKA, per germline (reference sequence). The DNA for the CDR3 is TGCAGTGCCATTCCGACATCTAGCGGGAGTTTATACGAGCAGTACTTC. It translates to CSAIPTSSGSLYEQYF.

The J gene is TRBJ1-1, the V gene TRBV19; 8 bases agree with TRBD1. This CDR3 comprises 15 residues. In germline, CDR1 is LNHDA, CDR2 SQIVND (reference sequence). Trimming at V came to 2 bases and at J to 4 bases, leaving 6 bases not matched to a gene. CDR3 residues: CASSIPGGLGTEAFF. The CDR3 nucleotides read TGTGCCAGTAGTATACCAGGGGGCTTAGGCACTGAAGCTTTCTTT.

The rearrangement links TRBV12-3 or TRBV12-4 to TRBJ1-1, with no clear D. The CDR3 is 13 amino acids. Trimming took off 5 bases at V and 0 bases at J, with 7 bases between the two ends. CDR3 residues: CASSKGLNTEAFF. The CDR3 DNA follows: TGTGCCAGCAGTAAAGGACTGAACACTGAAGCTTTCTTT.

There are many counts of this clonotype. V and J are TRBV6-6 and TRBJ2-1, with 9 bases identical to TRBD2. V shed 0 bases and J 7 bases; nucleotides not matched to a gene: 10. Per germline, CDR1 MNHNY and CDR2 SVGAGI (reference sequence). CDR3 length equals 17 residues. This chain's CDR3 is CASSYSPWREGQNEQFF. The CDR3 nucleotides read TGTGCCAGCAGTTACTCTCCCTGGCGGGAGGGCCAAAATGAGCAGTTCTTC.

This clonotype was detected a few times. The rearrangement links TRBV5-1 to TRBJ1-5; TRBD1 is a possible D gene (6 bases). V dropped 0 bases and J dropped 3 bases, with 10 bases sitting between them. The CDR3 covers 15 residues. Per the germline V gene, CDR1 is SGHRS and CDR2 is YFSETQ. CDR3: CASSLASGVNQPQHF. CDR3 coding DNA: TGCGCCAGCAGCTTGGCGTCAGGGGTCAATCAGCCCCAGCATTTT.